The next 2 T cell receptor beta chains were all read from a single sample in a study of T cell changes during pregnancy in multiple sclerosis (dated by TCRdb to about 2019). The library was generated by the immunoSEQ multiplex PCR assay. TCRdb limited this immuneACCESS table to in-frame rearrangements with V and J called. A share of clones is missing; checked studies link under half to unresolved V genes, and the rest is unexplained. Present in this sample are approximately 58,000 clones, about 90% of which were seen just once. The ten largest clones add up to around 2.5% of the sample. The starting material was peripheral blood, obtained in the second trimester of pregnancy. Every receptor here comes from a female donor in good health, enrolled as a control in a pregnancy study.

The V gene is TRBV18, the J gene TRBJ1-2; 8 nucleotides line up with TRBD1. The V gene's germline CDR1 is KGHSH and CDR2 LQKENI. The V segment lost 0 bases and the J segment 7 bases; nucleotides outside the gene matches: 4. The CDR3 length is 14 residues. CDR3 in amino acids: CASSPPAQGAGYTF. The CDR3 DNA reads TGTGCCAGCTCACCACCCGCGCAGGGGGCTGGCTACACCTTC.

The chain uses TRBV27 and TRBJ2-5; D not resolved. Trimming removed 4 bases from V and 3 bases from J, with 9 bases in between. CDR1 and CDR2 from the germline V gene are MNHEY and SMNVEV (reference sequence). The CDR3 consists of 13 residues. The CDR3 DNA is TGTGCCAGCAGTTCGTGGCCAGAAGAGACCCAGTACTTC. Its translation is CASSSWPEETQYF.